This entry features one T cell receptor beta chain sequence. J lost 1 base, V lost 0 bases, and 4 bases had no gene match. The CDR3 runs 17 residues. CDR1 and CDR2 from the germline V gene are MNHNS and SASEGT. Assay used: immunoSEQ multiplex PCR; TCRdb lists only in-frame clones, some missing. This sample yields 84,000 or so clones, of which 75% to 85% are seen a single time; about a fifth belongs to the top ten. This entry belongs to a study of blood T cell repertoires in COVID-19. For the study at large: Sources were T cells, B-cell-depleted T cells, or PBMCs; the material itself was cDNA or gDNA.

The TCR comes from an elderly woman with acute or convalescent COVID-19. The chain employs TRBV6-1 and TRBJ1-4; 8 nucleotides match TRBD1. Material for sequencing was peripheral blood. DNA for the CDR3: TGTGCCAGCAGTGAAGCTGGGACAGGAATAACTAATGAAAAACTGTTTTTT. This codes for CASSEAGTGITNEKLFF.